The entry below describes one T cell receptor beta chain. The germline CDR1 and CDR2 sequences are SGHRS and YFSETQ. This CDR3 spans 15 amino acids. The J segment lost 4 bases and the V segment lost 2 bases, leaving 6 bases of the junction unmatched. This sample was taken from a study of identical twins. Unique molecular identifiers were present on the cDNA, and a universal primer site came from template switching. Each CDR3 protein gets one entry after TCRdb re-called the 5' RACE reads with MiXCR. Of 1.5 million to 2 million distinct CDR3 sequences in the sample, about 30% were seen once. This TCR was recovered from a newborn girl in good health. This sequence joins TRBV5-1 and TRBJ2-3; 8 bases agree with TRBD2. The material sequenced was cord blood. The CDR3 region has the DNA TGCGCCAGCAGCTTTGGAAGCGGGGGCGCAGATACGCAGTATTTT. This sequence encodes CASSFGSGGADTQYF.